Following are 12 T cell receptor beta chains from one sample sequenced in a study of regulatory T cells in long-lasting Graves disease. This sample's time point: persistent/refractory GD, antithyroid drugs over 5 years with positive TRAb. With RNA extracted from PBMCs as input, the TCR library was made. Construction of the TCR beta libraries employed iRepertoire HTBI primers in conjunction with Arm-PCR of CDR3 regions. Via MiXCR, TCRdb re-called the multiplex PCR reads, giving one row per CDR3 protein. This sample has 400,000 to 500,000 distinct CDR3 sequences; around 21% occur once, and the top ten carry 7.8%. The material was peripheral blood mononuclear cells (PBMCs), obtained when the disease was refractory, from a patient treated with antithyroid drugs. Source of these receptors: a female donor with Graves disease.

This clonotype was seen ten or more times. The genes are TRBV2 and TRBJ2-1, with 8 bases identical to TRBD1. V shed 2 bases, J shed 7 bases, and the junction held 1 base outside the gene matches. Germline lookup yields CDR1 SNHLY and CDR2 FYNNEI. CDR3 length equals 13 residues. The CDR3 bases are TGTGCCAGCAGTGAACAGGGGGCTAATGAGCAGTTCTTC. It yields the protein CASSEQGANEQFF.

As for this clonotype: Just one base apart from a much larger clone, this may be a read error. This chain joins TRBV24-1 and TRBJ2-7; no clear D. Between the trimmed V and J ends, which lost 9 bases and 4 bases, there was a span of 18 bases. The CDR3 spans 14 residues. The germline gives CDR1 KGHDR, CDR2 SFDVKD. The CDR3 DNA sequence: TGTGCCACCGGTGGGCAGGACCCCCCTTACGAGCAGTACTTC. It codes for CATGGQDPPYEQYF.

As to this clonotype: A single base separates this from a much larger clone, so it may be a read error. This chain joins TRBV6-1 and TRBJ2-2, with a tentative D call TRBD1 (7 bases). CDR1 and CDR2 from the germline V gene are MNHNS and SASEGT. This CDR3 has 14 amino acids. The chain's CDR3 is CASRGGTNTGGLFF. The CDR3 DNA is TGTGCCAGCAGAGGGGGCACAAACACCGGGGGGCTGTTTTTT.

In regard to this clonotype: The junction differs from germline at one of its ends, possibly a read error. The J gene is TRBJ2-7, the V gene TRBV7-3; D might be TRBD2 (6 bases). The CDR3 runs to 15 residues. Germline V gene data show CDR1 as SGHTA and CDR2 as FQGTGA. CDR3 bases: TGTGCCAGCAGCTTCTCGGGCGGGACGGGTTACGGGCAGTACTTC. It is translated as CASSFSGGTGYGQYF.

This clonotype was seen a handful of times. V is TRBV19 and J is TRBJ2-1; no firm D call. V lost 5 bases, J lost 0 bases, and 8 bases lay in between. The CDR3 spans 14 residues. The V gene's germline CDR1 is LNHDA and CDR2 SQIVND (reference sequence). The CDR3: CASSSRSSYNEQFF. The DNA for the CDR3 is TGTGCCAGTAGTTCCCGGAGCTCCTACAATGAGCAGTTCTTC.

There are a few counts of this clonotype. The rearrangement uses TRBV7-8 and TRBJ1-2; D is perhaps TRBD1 (6 bases). The length of the CDR3 is 14 residues. The V end lost 1 base, the J end lost 5 bases, and 11 bases lay between the germline ends. Germline V gene sequence: CDR1 SGHVS, CDR2 FQNEAQ. CDR3 DNA: TGTGCCAGCAGCTTAGATTTGCAGGGGTATGGCTACACCTTC. Translation gives CASSLDLQGYGYTF.

This clonotype turned up a few times. The chain links TRBV12-3 or TRBV12-4 to TRBJ2-3; no definite D call. V lost 6 bases to trimming and J lost 3 bases, with 7 bases between them. The length of the CDR3 is 12 residues. The chain's CDR3 is CASRAATDTQYF. In DNA form, the CDR3 reads TGTGCCAGCAGGGCAGCTACAGATACGCAGTATTTT.

This clonotype was observed many times. In nucleotides, the CDR3 is TGCAGCGTTGCGTCGAAGAACAGTGGCTACACCTTC. Translated, it gives CSVASKNSGYTF. The rearrangement uses TRBV29-1 and TRBJ1-2; the D is unclear. Germline CDR1 SQVTM, CDR2 ANQGSEA. The CDR3 extends over 12 amino acids. V was clipped by 4 bases and J by 7 bases, with 13 bases between them.

This clonotype was recorded many times. The chain carries TRBV7-2 and TRBJ2-5, with 8 bases matching TRBD1. This CDR3 has 14 residues. Germline lookup yields CDR1 SGHTA and CDR2 FQGNSA. Unmatched junction bases numbered 7, after V lost 6 bases and J lost 4 bases. As DNA, the CDR3 is TGTGCCAGCAGACGGACAGGGTTAGTAGAGACCCAGTACTTC. Translation: CASRRTGLVETQYF.

This clonotype was seen repeatedly, ten times or more. The chain joins TRBV29-1 to TRBJ1-2; no definite D call. There are 10 residues in the CDR3. Germline V gene sequence: CDR1 SQVTM, CDR2 ANQGSEA. V was pared by 3 bases and J by 4 bases, with 3 bases between. CDR3 sequence reads: CSVDSYGYTF. The CDR3 DNA reads TGCAGCGTTGATAGCTATGGCTACACCTTC.

This clonotype has just a few counts. The J gene is TRBJ2-2, the V gene TRBV28; TRBD2 agrees at 14 bases. Germline V gene data show CDR1 as MDHEN and CDR2 as SYDVKM. J lost 6 bases, V lost 5 bases, and 17 bases had no gene match. This CDR3 contains 20 residues. The CDR3 here is CASSHPGLAGERSLAGELFF. The CDR3 nucleotides are TGTGCCAGCAGTCACCCGGGACTAGCGGGAGAAAGGAGTCTCGCCGGGGAGCTGTTTTTT. The full variable domain, completed using reference TRBV28 and TRBJ2-2, is DVKVTQSSRYLVKRTGEKVFLECVQDMDHENMFWYRQDPGLGLRLIYFSYDVKMKEKGDIPEGYSVSREKKERFSLILESASTNQTSMYLCASSHPGLAGERSLAGELFFGEGSRLTVL.

The V gene is TRBV30, the J gene TRBJ2-7, with 7 bases fitting TRBD2. V trimming: 4 bases; J trimming: 1 base; junction bases outside the gene matches: 4. The CDR3 contains 13 residues. From germline, CDR1 is GTSNPN and CDR2 SVGIG (reference sequence). Here the CDR3 reads CAWNLAASYEQYF. The CDR3 DNA follows: TGTGCCTGGAACCTAGCGGCTTCCTACGAGCAGTACTTC. The complete variable domain, with remaining parts taken from reference TRBV30 and TRBJ2-7, reads SQTIHQWPATLVQPVGSPLSLECTVEGTSNPNLYWYRQAAGRGLQLLFYSVGIGQISSEVPQNLSASRPQDRQFILSSKKLLLSDSGFYLCAWNLAASYEQYFGPGTRLTVT.